This T cell receptor beta chain was documented in a study of T cells after posttransplantation cyclophosphamide. Whole-study findings and limits: Later blood repertoires were often dominated by clones from the donor CD8+ memory compartment.

This clone was recorded a few times. Its antigen is unidentified. CDR3 length: 15 residues. V gave up 5 bases and J gave up 2 bases, with 14 bases separating them. CDR1 is MNHEY, CDR2 SVGAGI, per germline. The assay was immunoSEQ multiplex PCR, and TCRdb's table has in-frame clones only and misses some. The sample has about 15,000 clones, over 75% seen once. Sampled 1 year posttransplant, controls received myeloablative marrow transplants, methotrexate and a calcineurin inhibitor. The rearrangement joins TRBV6-5 to TRBJ2-3, with D possibly being TRBD1 (6 bases). The sample was PBMCs, taken after an allogeneic stem cell transplant with a calcineurin inhibitor and methotrexate. The source of this sequence is a male patient aged 45 to 59 who received an allogeneic stem cell transplant from an unrelated donor, was CMV-positive, and had chronic GVHD only. A share of the T cells may be of graft donor origin. CDR3 sequence reads: CASSLTGTLTDTQYF. CDR3 bases: TGTGCCAGCAGTCTTACAGGGACCCTCACAGATACGCAGTATTTT.